Listed below are T cell receptor beta chains from one sample, sequenced in a study of OX40 agonist ivuxolimab in advanced cancers. Profiled with immunoSEQ multiplex PCR; TCRdb holds only in-frame clones, not every one. The sample has about 83,000 clones; about 81% are singletons. The material sequenced was CD4+ or CD8+ T cells sorted from blood, taken in a trial of the OX40 agonist ivuxolimab. The source is an adult with an advanced solid tumor such as melanoma, head and neck, liver or kidney cancer. CDR3s include the opening cysteine and the closing phenylalanine or tryptophan. The D gene is left open where the match is weak. Rows may omit the clone size; those that give it use once, few, many or a size class.

D gene,clone size,CDR3 length,V gene,J gene,CDR3 DNA,CDR3 protein
TRBD1,.,13,TRBV7-2,TRBJ1-2,TGTGCCAGCAGCTCGAGACAGGGGAATGGCTACACCTTC,CASSSRQGNGYTF
TRBD2,.,16,TRBV19,TRBJ2-2,TGTGCCAGTAGTCCGGGACTAGCGGGGAACACCGGGGAGCTGTTTTTT,CASSPGLAGNTGELFF
.,few,13,TRBV7-3,TRBJ1-1,TGTGCCAGCAGCTGGACAGTGAACACTGAAGCTTTCTTT,CASSWTVNTEAFF
.,few,14,TRBV7-3,TRBJ2-6,TGTGCCAGCAGCTTGAGCTCTGGGGCCAACGTCCTGACTTTC,CASSLSSGANVLTF
.,.,12,TRBV30,TRBJ1-1,TGTGCCTGGAACGGGGTGAACACTGAAGCTTTCTTT,CAWNGVNTEAFF
.,.,15,TRBV5-4,TRBJ2-7,TGTGCCAGCAGCTTGAGAGGGGGGCCAGGTTACGAGCAGTACTTC,CASSLRGGPGYEQYF
.,few,15,TRBV30,TRBJ1-5,TGTGCCTGGAGTGCAGCAGGGATAACGGGTCAGCCCCAGCATTTT,CAWSAAGITGQPQHF
.,.,15,TRBV5-1,TRBJ2-7,TGCGCCAGCAGCCCCCGGGGGGCGAACTCCTACGAGCAGTACTTC,CASSPRGANSYEQYF
TRBD2,few,16,TRBV6-5,TRBJ2-5,TGTGCCAGCAGTTACTCGACTAGCGGGGGACAAGAGACCCAGTACTTC,CASSYSTSGGQETQYF
.,.,15,TRBV11-2,TRBJ2-1,TGTGCCAGCAGCTTAGTAGGGACTGGCTACAATGAGCAGTTCTTC,CASSLVGTGYNEQFF
.,.,14,TRBV19,TRBJ1-5,TGTGCCAGTAGTACCCAGGGGAACGGCCAGCCCCAGCATTTT,CASSTQGNGQPQHF
TRBD1,.,20,TRBV18,TRBJ1-4,TGTGCCAGCTCGCTTACTCTCTTACAGGGGACCCGGGGAGCTAATGAAAAACTGTTTTTT,CASSLTLLQGTRGANEKLFF
TRBD1,.,13,TRBV10-1,TRBJ1-6,TGCGCCAAGCTGACAGGGTGGAATTCACCCCTCCACTTT,CAKLTGWNSPLHF
.,.,15,TRBV6-5,TRBJ2-7,TGTGCCAGCAGTTACTCGTTCGGCAGGGGAAGCGAGCAGTACTTC,CASSYSFGRGSEQYF
TRBD1,.,15,TRBV19,TRBJ1-5,TGTGCCAGTAGTACGGACAGGGATTTCGGTCAGCCCCAGCATTTT,CASSTDRDFGQPQHF
.,.,15,TRBV18,TRBJ1-3,TGTGCCAGCTCAGCCGGGACGAACTCTGGAAACACCATATATTTT,CASSAGTNSGNTIYF
.,.,15,TRBV30,TRBJ2-6,TGTGCCTGGAGGGATGTCCTCTCTGGGGCCAACGTCCTGACTTTC,CAWRDVLSGANVLTF
.,.,15,TRBV19,TRBJ2-3,TGTGCCAGTAGTATCCGGGGCCACGTCCCAGATACGCAGTATTTT,CASSIRGHVPDTQYF
.,.,15,TRBV10-2,TRBJ2-2,TGCGCCAGCAGTATTGTACTTCCCGGAACCGGGGAGCTGTTTTTT,CASSIVLPGTGELFF
.,.,13,TRBV6-1,TRBJ1-2,TGTGCCAGCAGTGAGGCAGGGGACTATGGCTACACCTTC,CASSEAGDYGYTF
TRBD1,.,15,TRBV2,TRBJ1-1,TGTGCCAGCAGTGAAGTCCCGGGACAGGGGACTGAAGCTTTCTTT,CASSEVPGQGTEAFF
TRBD1,.,13,TRBV7-9,TRBJ1-2,TGTGCCAGCAGCTTCGAGGGGGCTATTGGCTACACCTTC,CASSFEGAIGYTF
.,.,14,TRBV7-2,TRBJ1-3,TGTGCCAGCAGCTTAGGGATGACCGGAAACACCATATATTTT,CASSLGMTGNTIYF
.,.,15,TRBV4-1,TRBJ2-5,TGCGCCAGCAGCCAAGGGGACGGGGGCAGGGAGACCCAGTACTTC,CASSQGDGGRETQYF
.,.,13,TRBV5-4,TRBJ1-2,TGTGCCAGCAGCCCCGGGACCGAGCATGGCTACACCTTC,CASSPGTEHGYTF
.,few,14,TRBV19,TRBJ2-1,TGTGCCAGTAGCCCGCCCCGAGCCGGGGTCGAGCAGTTCTTC,CASSPPRAGVEQFF
TRBD1,.,13,TRBV28,TRBJ1-3,TGTGCCAGCAGGGGACAGGGAAGAAACACCATATATTTT,CASRGQGRNTIYF
TRBD2,.,16,TRBV5-6,TRBJ2-2,TGTGCCAGCAGCCCGGTCGGTGCGGGAGACACCGGGGAGCTGTTTTTT,CASSPVGAGDTGELFF
.,.,15,TRBV7-2,TRBJ2-2,TGTGCCAGCAGCTTATCGCGGGCTTCCAGCGGGGAGCTGTTTTTT,CASSLSRASSGELFF
TRBD2,.,16,TRBV7-2,TRBJ2-7,TGTGCCAGCAGCCCCCGAAGCGGGGTAGAGGTCTACGAGCAGTACTTC,CASSPRSGVEVYEQYF
.,once,14,TRBV6-5,TRBJ1-5,TGTGCCAGCAGGGCGGGCAGGAACGATCAGCCCCAGCATTTT,CASRAGRNDQPQHF
TRBD1,.,13,TRBV28,TRBJ1-1,TGTGCCTCCATAACAGGGGGCTGGACTGAAGCTTTCTTT,CASITGGWTEAFF
.,.,18,TRBV9,TRBJ1-1,TGTGCCAGCAGCGAGGCCCTAACCTTGGACAGCCAGAACACTGAAGCTTTCTTT,CASSEALTLDSQNTEAFF
TRBD1,.,18,TRBV9,TRBJ2-2,TGTGCCAGCAGCGCCGTTGGGGGGACAGGCCCGAACACCGGGGAGCTGTTTTTT,CASSAVGGTGPNTGELFF
.,.,14,TRBV7-8,TRBJ1-4,TGTGCCAGCAGCTTAGGGGGGGTGAGGGAAAAACTGTTTTTT,CASSLGGVREKLFF
.,.,13,TRBV5-1,TRBJ2-5,TGCGCCAGCAGCTTGGAATTCGGTGAGACCCAGTACTTC,CASSLEFGETQYF
.,few,13,TRBV29-1,TRBJ2-2,TGCAGCGTTCGGGTTAGCGGCACCGGGGAGCTGTTTTTT,CSVRVSGTGELFF
TRBD1,.,14,TRBV7-6,TRBJ1-2,TGTGCCAGCAGCTTCTCGGACAGGGGGACTGGCTACACCTTC,CASSFSDRGTGYTF
.,.,14,TRBV27,TRBJ1-5,TGTGCCAGCAGTTCCCGACCGGGCAATCAGCCCCAGCATTTT,CASSSRPGNQPQHF
TRBD1,.,14,TRBV5-1,TRBJ1-6,TGCGCCAGCAGCCCGGACAGGGGGAATTCACCCCTCCACTTT,CASSPDRGNSPLHF
.,.,13,TRBV2,TRBJ1-2,TGTGCCAGCAGATCGACGGTGCTCTATGGCTACACCTTC,CASRSTVLYGYTF
.,.,13,TRBV27,TRBJ2-7,TGTGCCAGCGCGGCGGATCTTCGGAACGAGCAGTACTTC,CASAADLRNEQYF
TRBD2,.,15,TRBV10-3,TRBJ2-1,TGTGCCATCAGTGAGTCAGGGCGGGGGGGCAATGAGCAGTTCTTC,CAISESGRGGNEQFF
TRBD1,.,15,TRBV5-4,TRBJ2-7,TGTGCCAGCAGCCACGGACAGGGGGCGACCTACGAGCAGTACTTC,CASSHGQGATYEQYF
.,few,15,TRBV4-1,TRBJ1-6,TGCGCCAGCAGCCAAGAGACCTTTTATAATTCACCCCTCCACTTT,CASSQETFYNSPLHF
TRBD1,.,16,TRBV11-2,TRBJ1-1,TGTGCCAGCAGCTTAGTAACAGGGGGCTGGGGAACTGAAGCTTTCTTT,CASSLVTGGWGTEAFF
.,.,13,TRBV7-7,TRBJ2-1,TGTGCCAGCAGCGTTGCGGGGAACAATGAGCAGTTCTTC,CASSVAGNNEQFF
TRBD2,.,17,TRBV19,TRBJ2-7,TGTGCCAGTAGTGCCATTTTCGACTGGGGACTAGCTTACGAGCAGTACTTC,CASSAIFDWGLAYEQYF
TRBD1,.,17,TRBV7-7,TRBJ1-2,TGTGCCAGCAGCAAGAGCCCTCCGGGACAGTGCCTCTATGGCTACACCTTC,CASSKSPPGQCLYGYTF
.,once,12,TRBV7-9,TRBJ1-1,TGTGCCAGCAGCTTAGAGGAGGCTGGAGCTTTCTTT,CASSLEEAGAFF
TRBD1,.,15,TRBV19,TRBJ1-6,TGTGCCAGTAGTATCGGAGGGACAGGGGAATCACCCCTCCACTTT,CASSIGGTGESPLHF
.,.,11,TRBV2,TRBJ2-7,TGTGCCAGCAGCGTCCTTTACGAGCAGTACTTC,CASSVLYEQYF
TRBD2,.,14,TRBV19,TRBJ2-1,TGTGCCAGTAGCGACGGGGGGGCCCTAGATGAGCAGTTCTTC,CASSDGGALDEQFF